This T cell receptor (beta chain) was identified during a study of T cells in Graves' hyperthyroidism and ophthalmopathy. Study information: Prior to any treatment, at the point of initial diagnosis, peripheral blood was collected. Study observations and caveats: Peripheral blood also featured most of the thyroid clonotypes expanded above 0.001.

Germline CDR1 and CDR2: SQVTM and ANQGSEA. V shed 4 bases, J shed 3 bases, and the junction held 3 bases outside the gene matches. The CDR3 is 14 residues long. This clonotype was detected only a few times. Its antigen is unidentified. Disease duration under 2 months; hyperthyroidism patients were aged 18 to 65. Thyroid ultrasound and orbital computed tomography, with clinical symptoms and serum thyroxine and TRAb, informed diagnoses. RNA transcripts were the template for amplifying TCR beta CDR3 regions. The HTBI primer set was used in a first-round RT-PCR of the TCR CDR3. In TCRdb, the multiplex PCR reads were re-called with MiXCR into one record per CDR3 protein. The table shows 300,000 to 450,000 distinct CDR3 sequences, with roughly 13% occurring only once.

Sequencing was carried out using blood. This TCR derives from a woman aged 55-69 years with Graves' hyperthyroidism. The J gene is TRBJ1-4, the V gene TRBV29-1; 9 nucleotides align to TRBD1. The chain's CDR3 is CSVADRGSNEKLFF. CDR3 DNA: TGCAGCGTTGCGGACAGGGGATCTAATGAAAAACTGTTTTTT.